This T cell receptor beta chain stems from a study of cytomegalovirus exposure and HLA in healthy donors. Notes on the study in general: With high specificity and sensitivity, the classifier reportedly diagnosed cytomegalovirus status.

Profiling relied on immunoSEQ multiplex PCR, and the TCRdb table lists in-frame clones only, not all of them. Of 68,000 or so clones in the sample, around 95% are singletons; the top ten hold about 2.4%. V was shortened by 3 bases and J by 10 bases, with 9 bases between the two germline ends. CDR3 length: 11 residues. Germline V gene data show CDR1 as DFQATT and CDR2 as SNEGSKA (reference sequence). Of note for this clone: Its cognate antigen is unknown.

This receptor was identified in a man aged 18 to 29 in good health and CMV-seronegative. The sequencing input was PBMCs. This chain joins TRBV20-1 and TRBJ2-2, with TRBD1 as a possible D gene (5 bases). The CDR3, as DNA: TGCAGTGCTAGGACAGCTACGGAGCTGTTTTTT. Translating it yields CSARTATELFF.